This T cell receptor (beta chain) originates from a study of cytomegalovirus exposure and HLA in healthy donors. The validation cohort, a group of under 150 subjects, included the donors and was separate from the roughly 700-subject first cohort. On this clone: Its cognate antigen is unknown.

Sequencing was performed with immunoSEQ multiplex PCR; in TCRdb, only in-frame clones are kept and a portion is missing. The sample lists 150,000 or so clones, 80% to 90% occurring once. Broader study findings: Clusters of TCRs from the first cohort tended to co-occur in the roughly 120 validation repertoires (as a later analysis found). In vitro data verified a few CMV-associated chains as specific for CMV antigens. The listing of roughly 160 TCR beta chains classed them as cytomegalovirus-associated.

Trimming took 11 bases from V and 2 from J; bases not matched to a gene: 13. The CDR3 has 16 amino acids. Germline V gives CDR1 SGHTA, CDR2 FQGNSA. Sequenced sample: PBMCs. This chain links TRBV7-2 with TRBJ2-2; 8 bases are a match to TRBD2. The receptor's source is a woman aged 30 to 39 in good health and CMV-seropositive. The CDR3 DNA reads TGTGCCTCCCGAGGAGCGGGGGACCTTAACACCGGGGAGCTGTTTTTT. Encoded protein: CASRGAGDLNTGELFF.